Listed below are T cell receptor beta chains from one sample, sequenced in a study of response to subunit inactivated influenza vaccine. A single record per CDR3 protein comes from TCRdb applying MiXCR to the RT-PCR reads. The sample yields about 520,000 distinct CDR3 sequences, about 10% seen once. The sequencing used PBMCs from blood, collected 35 to 45 days after vaccination. Receptors originate from a man in his fifties or sixties who received an inactivated influenza vaccine. Both conserved end residues are trimmed from each CDR3. A D gene is named only where the DNA matches it firmly.

CDR3aa	v_gene	d_gene
ASRKSGLLGKEQY	TRBV12-3/TRBV12-4	-
ASTKLRANEAF	TRBV6-6	-
ASSLRASPEWEQY	TRBV7-2	-
AMGPGLRCYEQY	TRBV7-9	-
ASSSAGTSAKLQETQY	TRBV28	TRBD2
ASSLAWNEAF	TRBV7-9	-
ASRGIYNEQF	TRBV5-6	-
ATSRRVVQETQY	TRBV15	-
ASKNTGTSVPYEQY	TRBV14	TRBD2
ASSSDREGYEQY	TRBV5-5	-